This is a list of T cell receptor beta chains from one sample in a study of T cell responses to AZD1222 COVID-19 vaccine. The data were produced by immunoSEQ multiplex PCR, yet TCRdb's version contains in-frame clones alone and is incomplete. The sample comprises around 110,000 clones, 88% of which are singletons, and approximately 10% rests with the top ten. The specimen was peripheral blood, collected on day 0 of AZD1222 vaccination. Receptors were obtained from an adult in good health. Both conserved end residues are part of each CDR3. Fields, in order: J gene, V gene, clone size, D gene, CDR3 DNA, CDR3 protein. The D gene is left open where the match is weak. Some rows have no size entry. The others give once, few or many, or a class for an expanded clone.

TRBJ1-1 TRBV19 - - TGTGCCAGTAGTAGGTCAGGGGCTACGAACACTGAAGCTTTCTTT CASSRSGATNTEAFF
TRBJ1-6 TRBV25-1 - - TGTGCCAGCAGTGCCCACCAGGGAAATAATTCACCCCTCCACTTT CASSAHQGNNSPLHF
TRBJ2-3 TRBV11-2 - - TGTGCCAGCAGCTTAGCAGGGGCTACGCAGTATTTT CASSLAGATQYF
TRBJ1-2 TRBV7-3 once TRBD1 TGTGCCAGCAGCCTTGACAGGGGGCGCGGTGGCTACACCTTC CASSLDRGRGGYTF
TRBJ1-3 TRBV30 - - TGTGCCTGGAGGGAACCCTGGGGCAGCTCTGGAAACACCATATATTTT CAWREPWGSSGNTIYF
TRBJ1-1 TRBV5-4 - - TGTGCCAGCAGCTTGAGGTCTTTCACTGAAGCTTTCTTT CASSLRSFTEAFF
TRBJ1-6 TRBV6-2/TRBV6-3 - - TGTGCCAGCAGTTATTACGGGCAGGGTAATTCACCCCTCCACTTT CASSYYGQGNSPLHF
TRBJ2-4 TRBV28 - - TGTGCCACGACGTACAGGGTGGTTGGCATTCAGTACTTC CATTYRVVGIQYF
TRBJ2-3 TRBV27 - - TGTGCCAGCAGTCTACAGGGTGTCAGCCCAGATACGCAGTATTTT CASSLQGVSPDTQYF
TRBJ2-1 TRBV19 once - TGTGCCACCCTACTCCCAGGGAGCTCCTACAATGAGCAGTTCTTC CATLLPGSSYNEQFF
TRBJ2-1 TRBV7-2 - TRBD2 TGTGCCAGCAGCTCCGAAAGCGGGGGTGAGCAGTTCTTC CASSSESGGEQFF
TRBJ1-1 TRBV20-1 - TRBD1 TGCAGGGCGACAGGGAACGTTGAAGCTTTCTTT CRATGNVEAFF
TRBJ2-1 TRBV20-1 - - TGCAGTGCTAGGACTAGTGATGAGCAGTTCTTC CSARTSDEQFF
TRBJ1-2 TRBV4-3 - - TGCGCCAGCAGCCAAGACCCGGCGGACTATGGCTACACCTTC CASSQDPADYGYTF
TRBJ1-2 TRBV27 - - TGTGCCATATCAAATTCACTTCCTACAGGGTTCTACTATGGCTACACCTTC CAISNSLPTGFYYGYTF
TRBJ2-7 TRBV29-1 - - TGCAGCGTTGAAATAGGACAGTTTTACGAGCAGTACTTC CSVEIGQFYEQYF
TRBJ1-1 TRBV6-5 - - TGTGCCAGCAGCCGGGACACCTCTGAAGCTTTCTTT CASSRDTSEAFF
TRBJ2-7 TRBV7-9 - TRBD2 TGTGCCAGCAGCTTAGTCCTAGCGGGGGGCTCCTACGAGCAGTACTTC CASSLVLAGGSYEQYF
TRBJ1-2 TRBV6-4 - - TGTGCCAGCAGTGAACCCGCCGACAGTGACTATGGCTACACCTTC CASSEPADSDYGYTF
TRBJ1-6 TRBV3-1/TRBV3-2 - - TGTGCCAGCAGCCAAGATATCGGGGGTTCACCCCTCCACTTT CASSQDIGGSPLHF
TRBJ1-1 TRBV7-2 - - TGTGCCAGCAACCCTCCAGGGGCGGGGACTGAAGCTTTCTTT CASNPPGAGTEAFF
TRBJ2-1 TRBV29-1 - - TGCAGCGTTGTAGTCCAGGGTGGTGAGCAGTTCTTC CSVVVQGGEQFF
TRBJ1-5 TRBV6-2/TRBV6-3 - - TGTGCCAGCAGTAGACTCCTAAATCAGCCCCAGCATTTT CASSRLLNQPQHF
TRBJ2-1 TRBV5-5 once TRBD1 TGTGCCAGCAGCTTGGCCCAAAACAGGGGAAGTTGGGATGGGCAGTTCTTC CASSLAQNRGSWDGQFF
TRBJ2-2 TRBV7-8 - - TGTGCCATCCAGCTGTGGACCGCGGTTACGGGGACCGGGGAGCTGTTTTTT CAIQLWTAVTGTGELFF
TRBJ1-1 TRBV27 - - TGTGCCAGCAGTCTGTACTCATTGAACACTGAAGCTTTCTTT CASSLYSLNTEAFF
TRBJ2-7 TRBV5-1 few - TGCGCCAGCAGAAGGGAAGGTGTGGGCGAGCAGTACTTC CASRREGVGEQYF
TRBJ1-1 TRBV7-6 - - TGTGCCAGCAGCTTAGCCGCAGGGTGGGACACTGAAGCTTTCTTT CASSLAAGWDTEAFF
TRBJ1-2 TRBV4-3 - - TGCGCCAGCAGCCAAGATCGGGGTGGGGGTGATGGCTACACCTTC CASSQDRGGGDGYTF
TRBJ1-1 TRBV27 - - TGTGCCAGCAGTTTCGGAGGGGCCGGCACTGAAGCTTTCTTT CASSFGGAGTEAFF